This TCR beta chain was captured in a study of high-grade serous ovarian cancer treatment subgroups. This CDR3 contains 16 residues. The germline V gene has CDR1 SGHTA and CDR2 FQGNSA. Trimming left V 4 bases short and J 4 bases short, with 18 bases between. This table comes from immunoSEQ multiplex PCR, and its TCRdb copy is limited to in-frame clones, with some not included. The table has about 15,000 clones, about 86% seen once. The tumor samples were collected prior to definitive surgery or chemotherapy. This clonotype originated in a human donor with high-grade serous ovarian cancer. The chain has TRBV7-2 and TRBJ2-3, with D possibly being TRBD1 or TRBD2 (5 bases each). The sample consisted of tumor tissue. CDR3 sequence reads: CASSSGIQVYPDTQYF. DNA for the CDR3: TGTGCCAGCAGCTCCGGGATACAGGTCTATCCAGATACGCAGTATTTT.